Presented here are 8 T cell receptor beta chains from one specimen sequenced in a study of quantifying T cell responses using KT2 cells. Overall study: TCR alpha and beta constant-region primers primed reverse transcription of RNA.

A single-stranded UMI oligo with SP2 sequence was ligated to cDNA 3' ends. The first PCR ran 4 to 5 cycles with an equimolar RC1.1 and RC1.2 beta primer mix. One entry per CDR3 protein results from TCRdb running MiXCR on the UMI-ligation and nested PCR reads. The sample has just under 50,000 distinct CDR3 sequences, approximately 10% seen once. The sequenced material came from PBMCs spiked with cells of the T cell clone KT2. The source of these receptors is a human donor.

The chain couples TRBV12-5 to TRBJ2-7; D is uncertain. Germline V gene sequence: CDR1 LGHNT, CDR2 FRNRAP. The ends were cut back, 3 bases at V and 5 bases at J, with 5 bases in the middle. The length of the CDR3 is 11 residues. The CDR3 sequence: CASGFRDEQYF. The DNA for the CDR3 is TGTGCTAGTGGTTTTCGAGACGAGCAGTACTTC.

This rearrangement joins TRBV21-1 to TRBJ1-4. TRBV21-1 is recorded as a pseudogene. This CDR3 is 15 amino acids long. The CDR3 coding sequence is TGTGCCAGCAGCCCCCGAATGGATCCGAATGAAAAACTGTTTTTT. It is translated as CASSPRMDPNEKLFF.

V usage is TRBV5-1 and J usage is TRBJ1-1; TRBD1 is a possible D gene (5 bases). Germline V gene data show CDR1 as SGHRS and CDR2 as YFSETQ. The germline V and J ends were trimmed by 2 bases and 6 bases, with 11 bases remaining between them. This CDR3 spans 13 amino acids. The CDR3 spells CASSFRAGPEAFF. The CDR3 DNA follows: TGCGCCAGCAGCTTTCGGGCAGGGCCTGAAGCTTTCTTT. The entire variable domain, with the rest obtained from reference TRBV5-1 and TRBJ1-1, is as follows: KAGVTQTPRYLIKTRGQQVTLSCSPISGHRSVSWYQQTPGQGLQFLFEYFSETQRNKGNFPGRFSGRQFSNSRSEMNVSTLELGDSALYLCASSFRAGPEAFFGQGTRLTVV.

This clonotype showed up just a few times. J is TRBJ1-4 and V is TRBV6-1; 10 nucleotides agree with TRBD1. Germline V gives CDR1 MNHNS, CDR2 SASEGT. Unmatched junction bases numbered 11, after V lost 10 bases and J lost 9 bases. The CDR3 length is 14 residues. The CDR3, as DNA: TGTGCCATCACGACAGGGGGCTTCGATCAAAAACTGTTTTTT. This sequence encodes CAITTGGFDQKLFF.

CDR3 DNA: TGTGCCAGCAGCTTGGGACTAGCAAGCGGTGAGCAGTTCTTC. The encoded protein is CASSLGLASGEQFF. The gene calls are TRBV7-2 and TRBJ2-1; TRBD2 matches 9 bases. The CDR3 contains 14 residues. V gave up 3 bases and J gave up 9 bases; unmatched junction bases: 6. Germline CDR1 and CDR2: SGHTA and FQGNSA.

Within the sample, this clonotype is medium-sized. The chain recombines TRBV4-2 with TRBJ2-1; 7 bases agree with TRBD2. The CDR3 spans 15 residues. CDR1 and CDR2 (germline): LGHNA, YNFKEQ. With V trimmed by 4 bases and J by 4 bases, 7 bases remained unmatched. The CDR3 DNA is TGTGCCAGCAGCCCCGCTGGCGGGAGTTACAATGAGCAGTTCTTC. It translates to CASSPAGGSYNEQFF.

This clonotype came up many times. CDR3 protein: CASSPSGDWEQFF. CDR3 DNA: TGCGCCAGCAGCCCTAGCGGGGATTGGGAGCAGTTCTTC. V usage is TRBV5-1 and J usage is TRBJ2-1; 9 bases agree with TRBD2. Trimming cost V 4 bases and J 10 bases; bases outside gene matches: 6. The V gene's germline CDR1 is SGHRS and CDR2 YFSETQ. The CDR3 sequence is 13 residues long.

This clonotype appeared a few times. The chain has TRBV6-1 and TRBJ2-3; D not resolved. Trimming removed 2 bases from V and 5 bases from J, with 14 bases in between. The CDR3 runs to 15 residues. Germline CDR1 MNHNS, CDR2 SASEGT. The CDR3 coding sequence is TGTGCCAGCAGTGAATTGGACCGACCCAGAGATACGCAGTATTTT. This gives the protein CASSELDRPRDTQYF.